These 18 T cell receptor beta chains came from one sample sequenced in a study of CD8 T cells in Susac syndrome. RNA in amounts of about 0.5 to 1 ug was reverse transcribed with random hexamers. TCRdb re-analysed the immunoSEQ multiplex PCR reads in MiXCR, keeping a single row per CDR3 protein. The sample lists 180,000 or so distinct CDR3 sequences; roughly 94% were seen once. The sequenced material came from CD4+ T cells from PBMCs. Receptor source: a human donor in good health.

V and J are TRBV12-3 or TRBV12-4 and TRBJ2-1; 7 bases agree with TRBD2. Trimming removed 7 bases from V and 1 base from J; junction bases left unmatched: 16. The CDR3 sequence is 18 residues long. This CDR3 is CASTLSRGLTSSYNEQFF. The CDR3 DNA reads as TGTGCCAGCACCCTTTCGAGGGGACTAACTTCTTCCTACAATGAGCAGTTCTTC.

This clonotype was detected once. The gene calls are TRBV4-3 and TRBJ2-5; D is unclear. CDR3 length: 14 residues. Germline CDR1 and CDR2: LGHNA and YSLEER. The V end lost 0 bases, the J end lost 5 bases, and 10 bases lay between the germline ends. CDR3 nucleotide sequence: TGCGCCAGCAGCCAAGACCGGCGCGCTGAGACCCAGTACTTC. It yields the protein CASSQDRRAETQYF.

This chain connects TRBV24-1 to TRBJ2-1; TRBD1 matches 11 bases. CDR1 KGHDR and CDR2 SFDVKD come from the germline V gene. V was clipped by 2 bases and J by 8 bases; unmatched bases: 7. The CDR3 covers 16 residues. The chain's CDR3 is CATSDSRTGGIYEQFF. CDR3 bases: TGTGCCACCAGTGATTCGCGGACAGGGGGCATCTATGAGCAGTTCTTC.

This clonotype was counted a single time. The genes are TRBV7-2 and TRBJ2-7; 11 positions match TRBD2. After removal of 5 bases from V and 12 bases from J, the junction contained 15 bases not matched to a gene. CDR1 and CDR2 from the germline V gene are SGHTA and FQGNSA. This CDR3 comprises 15 residues. DNA of the CDR3: TGTGCCAGCAGCCTCGGACTAGCGGGTCCCTCACCCCGGTACTTC. Encoded protein: CASSLGLAGPSPRYF.

The gene calls are TRBV5-1 and TRBJ2-3; 7 bases agree with TRBD2. The trim removed 5 bases at V and 5 bases at J, leaving 8 bases unmatched. This CDR3 is 14 amino acids long. Germline CDR1 reads SGHRS; CDR2 reads YFSETQ. In DNA form, the CDR3 reads TGCGCCAGCAGTGGCGGGAGAACTGGAGATACGCAGTATTTT. Translated: CASSGGRTGDTQYF.

V gene TRBV12-3 or TRBV12-4 combines with J gene TRBJ1-1; D unclear. The CDR3 extends over 15 amino acids. With 5 bases removed from V and 2 bases from J, the gap between germline ends came to 15 bases. CDR3 DNA sequence: TGTGCCAGCAGTCCCATCGGGCGCCTCAACACTGAAGCTTTCTTT. Translated: CASSPIGRLNTEAFF.

J is TRBJ2-4 and V is TRBV7-6, with 9 bases identical to TRBD1. The CDR3 has 15 amino acids. Trimming took 4 bases from V and 7 from J; bases not matched to a gene: 8. The germline CDR1 and CDR2 sequences are SGHVS and FNYEAQ. CDR3 sequence reads: CASSSTGGAVNIQYF. The CDR3 region has the DNA TGTGCCAGCAGCTCAACAGGGGGCGCGGTCAACATTCAGTACTTC.

Here the CDR3 reads CSASSFSGEETQYF. The CDR3 coding sequence is TGCAGTGCTAGTTCCTTTAGCGGGGAAGAGACCCAGTACTTC. The rearrangement uses TRBV20-1 and TRBJ2-5, with 8 bases lining up with TRBD2. Germline V gene data show CDR1 as DFQATT and CDR2 as SNEGSKA (reference sequence). The CDR3 is made up of 14 amino acids. The trim removed 3 bases at V and 3 bases at J, leaving 6 bases unmatched.

V gene TRBV29-1 combines with J gene TRBJ2-1, with 15 bases fitting TRBD2. After removal of 7 bases from V and 3 bases from J, the junction contained 7 bases not matched to a gene. Germline V gives CDR1 SQVTM, CDR2 ANQGSEA. This CDR3 region has 16 residues. The CDR3, as DNA: TGCAGCGCCCGGACTAGCGGGAGGGCGGACTACAATGAGCAGTTCTTC. Translated: CSARTSGRADYNEQFF.

This clonotype was recorded once. The chain recombines TRBV19 with TRBJ2-1; TRBD1 aligns across 8 bases. The CDR3 runs 14 residues. Trimming at V came to 10 bases and at J to 4 bases, leaving 9 bases not matched to a gene. The germline V gene has CDR1 LNHDA and CDR2 SQIVND (reference sequence). In nucleotides, the CDR3 is TGTGCCACCTCAGACAGGGGCGGGTACAATGAGCAGTTCTTC. It translates to CATSDRGGYNEQFF.

V gene TRBV29-1 combines with J gene TRBJ2-2; tentatively, D is TRBD1 (6 bases). Trimming took off 7 bases at V and 5 bases at J, with 8 bases between the two ends. The CDR3 has 11 amino acids. The germline V gene encodes CDR1 SQVTM and CDR2 ANQGSEA. Here the CDR3 reads CSAQGTGELFF. The CDR3 DNA is TGCAGCGCCCAGGGGACCGGGGAGCTGTTTTTT.

This clonotype has a single count. V is TRBV20-1 and J is TRBJ2-4; D is ambiguous. The CDR3 runs to 12 residues. Trimming removed 6 bases from V and 1 base from J, with 7 bases in between. Per the germline V gene, CDR1 is DFQATT and CDR2 is SNEGSKA (reference sequence). This CDR3 is CSARHAKNIQYF. The CDR3 nucleotides read TGCAGTGCCAGACATGCCAAAAACATTCAGTACTTC.

V usage is TRBV4-3 and J usage is TRBJ1-4, with no clear D. The CDR3 is 12 residues long. Deletions cut 1 base from V and 10 bases from J, with 7 bases between. Per germline, CDR1 LGHNA and CDR2 YSLEER. Here the CDR3 reads CASSQVGGKLFF. The CDR3, as DNA: TGCGCCAGCAGCCAAGTCGGAGGAAAACTGTTTTTT.

The J gene is TRBJ2-5, the V gene TRBV20-1; 11 bases match TRBD2. The ends lost 1 base at V and 7 bases at J; junction bases unmatched: 8. This CDR3 is 15 amino acids long. CDR1 DFQATT and CDR2 SNEGSKA come from the germline V gene (reference sequence). The CDR3 nucleotides are TGCAGTGCTAGAGCAACTAGCGGGAGTCTTGGGACCCAGTACTTC. It yields the protein CSARATSGSLGTQYF.

The chain carries TRBV28 and TRBJ2-7; no definite D call. Trimming left V 6 bases short and J 0 bases short, with 9 bases between. The CDR3 consists of 13 residues. The germline V gene encodes CDR1 MDHEN and CDR2 SYDVKM. Here the CDR3 reads CASSPPNSYEQYF. CDR3 nucleotide sequence: TGTGCCAGCAGCCCCCCAAACTCCTACGAGCAGTACTTC.

The chain combines TRBV6-5 with TRBJ1-1, with no clear D. Germline V gene data show CDR1 as MNHEY and CDR2 as SVGAGI. The CDR3 has 13 residues. The V end lost 0 bases, the J end lost 10 bases, and 12 bases lay between the germline ends. The CDR3 DNA sequence: TGTGCCAGCAGTTACTCCCGGTGGGTGAGAGCTTTCTTT. Residues: CASSYSRWVRAFF.

V is TRBV15 and J is TRBJ2-7; 7 nucleotides agree with TRBD1. This CDR3 comprises 15 residues. Germline V lookup: CDR1 LNHNV, CDR2 YYDKDF (reference sequence). V gave up 0 bases and J gave up 2 bases; unmatched junction bases: 4. This CDR3 is CATSRDRDRAYEQYF. The CDR3 region has the DNA TGTGCCACCAGCAGAGATAGGGACAGAGCCTACGAGCAGTACTTC.

The chain uses TRBV6-4 and TRBJ2-7, with a possible D match to TRBD1 (6 bases). Germline values: CDR1 MRHNA, CDR2 SNTAGT. The CDR3 has 18 amino acids. Trimming removed 4 bases at V and 2 bases at J, with 24 bases between. The CDR3 here is CASSGTRWTDLTAYEQYF. CDR3 nucleotide sequence: TGTGCCAGCAGTGGTACAAGGTGGACAGACCTTACAGCCTACGAGCAGTACTTC.